The clone carrying this T cell receptor (beta chain) was found many times. What it binds is not known. The data stem from a study of breast tumors, draining lymph nodes, adjacent tissues. Overall study findings and caveats: Tumor and nontumor repertoires were significantly more similar in luminal-like than in basal-like breast cancer.

CDR3 length: 16 residues. V was clipped by 6 bases and J by 8 bases; unmatched bases: 15. Germline V gene data show CDR1 as MNHNY and CDR2 as SVGAGI (reference sequence). Samples came from axillary lymph nodes draining the breast cancer. TCRdb passed the multiplex PCR reads through MiXCR, listing each CDR3 protein once. This table holds 150,000 to 200,000 distinct CDR3 sequences, roughly a third found once. The rearrangement links TRBV6-6 to TRBJ2-1, with 8 bases that match TRBD2. Sequencing was carried out using axillary lymph node tissue. The TCR originated in a female donor with breast cancer. Some clones in this sample may be carry-over from other donors' samples. The CDR3 nucleotides read TGTGCCAGCAGCCCCCTCTCGCGGGGGGTCATGTATGAGCAGTTCTTC. It translates to CASSPLSRGVMYEQFF.